The 21 T cell receptor beta chains presented below share a single source sample, sequenced in a study of T cell responses to AZD1222 COVID-19 vaccine. Generated by immunoSEQ multiplex PCR, the TCRdb table keeps only in-frame clones and is missing some. The data show approximately 180,000 clones, around nine tenths seen once. The input for sequencing was peripheral blood, taken on day 0 of AZD1222 vaccination. Receptor source: an adult in good health.

This chain joins TRBV19 and TRBJ2-4; D is unresolved. The CDR3 spans 13 residues. In germline, CDR1 is LNHDA, CDR2 SQIVND (reference sequence). Trimming took 6 bases from V and 3 from J, leaving 9 bases between them. The CDR3: CASRESLKNIQYF. CDR3 DNA sequence: TGTGCCAGTAGGGAGAGCCTCAAAAACATTCAGTACTTC. Supplemented by reference TRBV19 and TRBJ2-4, the full variable domain reads DGGITQSPKYLFRKEGQNVTLSCEQNLNHDAMYWYRQDPGQGLRLIYYSQIVNDFQKGDIAEGYSVSREKKESFPLTVTSAQKNPTAFYLCASRESLKNIQYFGAGTRLSVL.

The V and J genes are TRBV4-3 and TRBJ2-3; possibly TRBD2 for D (5 bases). Trimming took off 0 bases at V and 3 bases at J, with 10 bases between the two ends. The CDR3 is made up of 15 amino acids. Germline lookup yields CDR1 LGHNA and CDR2 YSLEER. The CDR3 sequence is CASSQDLGVTDTQYF. CDR3 DNA: TGCGCCAGCAGCCAAGATCTGGGAGTAACAGATACGCAGTATTTT.

The J gene is TRBJ1-2, the V gene TRBV6-5, with TRBD1 identical over 7 bases. The CDR3 extends over 13 amino acids. With 6 bases clipped from V and 3 bases from J, the junction kept 4 bases outside the gene matches. Germline assignment: CDR1 MNHEY and CDR2 SVGAGI. The CDR3 DNA follows: TGTGCCAGCAGACCTGGGACAGACTATGGCTACACCTTC. Its translation: CASRPGTDYGYTF.

The chain has TRBV10-2 and TRBJ1-1, with a tentative D call TRBD1 (6 bases). With 8 bases removed from V and 1 base from J, the gap between germline ends came to 11 bases. CDR1 WSHSY and CDR2 SAAADI come from the germline V gene. CDR3 length: 13 amino acids. The CDR3 region has the DNA TGCGCCAGCGGACTACAGGGGAACACTGAAGCTTTCTTT. Protein product: CASGLQGNTEAFF.

The chain uses TRBV1 and TRBJ2-7; TRBD2 is the table's D call, not checked against the DNA. TRBV1 is annotated as a pseudogene. The CDR3 runs 16 residues. Written as DNA, the CDR3 is TGCACCAGCAGCCCGTTCAATAGGCGGGTCTCCTACGAGCAGTACTTC. Translated: CTSSPFNRRVSYEQYF.

The CDR3 loop reads CASSLTAENEKLFF. The CDR3 coding sequence is TGCGCCAGCAGCCTCACGGCCGAGAATGAAAAACTGTTTTTT. The chain links TRBV4-1 to TRBJ1-4, with D uncertain. Deletions cut 4 bases from V and 5 bases from J, with 11 bases between. This CDR3 contains 14 residues. Germline loops: CDR1 MGHRA, CDR2 YSYEKL.

The rearrangement uses TRBV5-6 and TRBJ2-6; D gene unclear. Deletions cut 0 bases from V and 0 bases from J, with 7 bases between. The CDR3 loop spans 16 amino acids. The germline gives CDR1 SGHDT, CDR2 YYEEEE. The CDR3: CASSLVTASGANVLTF. The CDR3 DNA follows: TGTGCCAGCAGCTTGGTGACGGCCTCTGGGGCCAACGTCCTGACTTTC.

This chain links TRBV2 with TRBJ1-5, with D hard to call. The V end lost 2 bases, the J end lost 6 bases, and 5 bases lay between the germline ends. The V gene's germline CDR1 is SNHLY and CDR2 FYNNEI. This CDR3 contains 12 residues. CDR3 residues: CASSENPQPQHF. CDR3 DNA sequence: TGTGCCAGCAGTGAAAACCCTCAGCCCCAGCATTTT.

This chain joins TRBV11-2 and TRBJ2-7; 14 bases map to TRBD2. This CDR3 comprises 15 residues. Trimming removed 4 bases from V and 10 bases from J; junction bases left unmatched: 9. CDR1 is SGHAT and CDR2 is FQNNGV in the germline V gene. Here the CDR3 reads CASSSIGTSGSDQYF. The CDR3 region has the DNA TGTGCCAGCAGCTCTATAGGGACTAGCGGGAGTGATCAGTACTTC.

The V and J genes are TRBV7-9 and TRBJ1-1, with D perhaps matching TRBD1 (5 bases). The germline gives CDR1 SEHNR, CDR2 FQNEAQ (reference sequence). The CDR3 contains 14 residues. Trimming removed 5 bases from V and 6 bases from J, with 16 bases in between. DNA for the CDR3: TGTGCCAGCAGCCTACGGGCAGGGTCCCCTGAAGCTTTCTTT. Its translation: CASSLRAGSPEAFF.

V is TRBV5-1 and J is TRBJ2-7; D possibly matches TRBD1 or TRBD2 (6 bases each). V was pared by 4 bases and J by 7 bases, with 15 bases between. The CDR3 has 13 amino acids. Looked up from germline, CDR1 is SGHRS and CDR2 is YFSETQ. DNA of the CDR3: TGCGCCAGCAGCCGGGGGCCTGGGAGTGAGCAGTACTTC. Residues: CASSRGPGSEQYF. Full variable domain (outside the CDR3, taken from reference TRBV5-1 and TRBJ2-7): KAGVTQTPRYLIKTRGQQVTLSCSPISGHRSVSWYQQTPGQGLQFLFEYFSETQRNKGNFPGRFSGRQFSNSRSEMNVSTLELGDSALYLCASSRGPGSEQYFGPGTRLTVT.

This chain uses TRBV7-9 with TRBJ1-4, with 10 nucleotides matching TRBD1. Germline V gene lookup returns CDR1 SEHNR and CDR2 FQNEAQ (reference sequence). V shed 5 bases, J shed 5 bases, and the junction held 2 bases outside the gene matches. The CDR3 has 14 residues. CDR3 coding DNA: TGTGCCAGCAGCCTGGGACAGGGGAATGAAAAACTGTTTTTT. Its translation is CASSLGQGNEKLFF. Full variable domain (missing parts from reference TRBV7-9 and TRBJ1-4): DTGVSQNPRHKITKRGQNVTFRCDPISEHNRLYWYRQTLGQGPEFLTYFQNEAQLEKSRLLSDRFSAERPKGSFSTLEIQRTEQGDSAMYLCASSLGQGNEKLFFGSGTQLSVL.

CDR3 loop: CASSVTSRTDTQYF. CDR3 bases: TGTGCCAGCAGCGTAACGTCCCGCACAGATACGCAGTATTTT. This chain joins TRBV9 and TRBJ2-3; no definite D call. The germline gives CDR1 SGDLS, CDR2 YYNGEE. CDR3 size: 14 residues. Trimming removed 1 base from V and 1 base from J, with 7 bases in between.

This chain links TRBV28 with TRBJ1-3; a possible D gene is TRBD1 (5 bases). Trimming removed 3 bases at V and 7 bases at J, with 13 bases between. The CDR3 covers 14 residues. Germline CDR1 MDHEN, CDR2 SYDVKM. CDR3 nucleotide sequence: TGTGCCAGCAGTTTCGGGCCGGCAGGGAACACCATATATTTT. Translated: CASSFGPAGNTIYF. Full variable domain (missing parts from reference TRBV28 and TRBJ1-3): DVKVTQSSRYLVKRTGEKVFLECVQDMDHENMFWYRQDPGLGLRLIYFSYDVKMKEKGDIPEGYSVSREKKERFSLILESASTNQTSMYLCASSFGPAGNTIYFGEGSWLTVV.

This rearrangement joins TRBV6-5 to TRBJ2-1; 8 bases map to TRBD2. This CDR3 comprises 15 residues. In germline, CDR1 is MNHEY, CDR2 SVGAGI. V dropped 2 bases and J dropped 6; count of bases not matched to a gene: 6. CDR3 in amino acids: CASSYPGSGSNEQFF. In nucleotides, the CDR3 is TGTGCCAGCAGTTACCCCGGCAGCGGGAGCAATGAGCAGTTCTTC.

The chain couples TRBV6-5 to TRBJ1-1, with a tentative D call TRBD1 (5 bases). CDR1 MNHEY and CDR2 SVGAGI come from the germline V gene. The CDR3 consists of 15 residues. The germline V and J ends were trimmed by 6 bases and 2 bases, with 16 bases remaining between them. The CDR3 sequence is CASSPGLRGNTEAFF. The DNA of the CDR3 is TGTGCCAGCAGCCCGGGCCTAAGGGGTAACACTGAAGCTTTCTTT.

The chain combines TRBV25-1 with TRBJ2-1; D gene unclear. Germline V gene sequence: CDR1 MGHDK, CDR2 SYGVNS. Trimming stripped 3 bases from V and 0 bases from J, with 15 bases between. CDR3 length: 17 amino acids. The CDR3 DNA follows: TGTGCCAGCAGTGACGGGTTGCGCGCCGGCTCCTACAATGAGCAGTTCTTC. Protein sequence: CASSDGLRAGSYNEQFF.

This clone was seen a single time. V gene TRBV5-8 combines with J gene TRBJ1-2; D possibly corresponds to TRBD1 (5 bases). The CDR3 is 17 residues long. Germline CDR1 is SGHTS and CDR2 is YDEGEE. V dropped 0 bases and J dropped 3 bases, with 18 bases sitting between them. The CDR3 nucleotides read TGTGCCAGCAGCTTGGTATTGGACACAGTCTCCCACTATGGCTACACCTTC. Its translation is CASSLVLDTVSHYGYTF.

The chain uses TRBV15 and TRBJ1-6, with no clear D. CDR1 and CDR2 (germline): LNHNV, YYDKDF (reference sequence). This CDR3 has 14 residues. Trimming removed 0 bases at V and 4 bases at J, with 4 bases between. The CDR3 region is CATSRDQYNSPLHF. For the CDR3, the DNA is TGTGCCACCAGCAGAGATCAGTATAATTCACCCCTCCACTTT. Full variable domain (missing parts from reference TRBV15 and TRBJ1-6): DAMVIQNPRYQVTQFGKPVTLSCSQTLNHNVMYWYQQKSSQAPKLLFHYYDKDFNNEADTPDNFQSRRPNTSFCFLDIRSPGLGDTAMYLCATSRDQYNSPLHFGNGTRLTVT.

The chain carries TRBV19 and TRBJ2-7; 12 nucleotides align to TRBD2. CDR3 length: 15 residues. V shed 2 bases, J shed 2 bases, and the junction held 1 base outside the gene matches. CDR1 is LNHDA, CDR2 SQIVND, per germline (reference sequence). The CDR3 spells CASSILAGGPYEQYF. CDR3 DNA: TGTGCCAGTAGTATACTAGCGGGAGGGCCCTACGAGCAGTACTTC.

The chain is built from TRBV6-6 and TRBJ2-7; a possible D gene is TRBD1 (5 bases). Trimming took 6 bases from V and 1 from J, leaving 22 bases between them. Germline loops: CDR1 MNHNY, CDR2 SVGAGI (reference sequence). The CDR3 covers 17 residues. Written as DNA, the CDR3 is TGTGCCAGCAGACGAACCACTCAGGGTTTTGTTTCCTACGAGCAGTACGTC. This sequence encodes CASRRTTQGFVSYEQYV.